This T cell receptor (beta chain) was captured by sequencing in a study of CXCR3-negative and CXCR3-positive naive CD8 T cells. Study-wide findings and caveats: With CXCR3 expression partially decreased after cryopreservation, most assays relied on fresh PBMCs. More hydrophobic TRB CDR3s were found in CXCR3-positive naive cells than in CXCR3-negative naive cells. Memory CD8+ cells showed much lower diversity, while both naive subsets displayed comparably high diversity. Whereas memory cells differed, naive CXCR3-negative and CXCR3-positive cells shared similar TRBV-TRBJ usage.

The CDR3 has 15 amino acids. The germline V gene encodes CDR1 SGDLS and CDR2 YYNGEE. Through 5' RACE with UMI labels, the TRB cDNA libraries were prepared. TCRdb re-analyzed the 5' RACE reads; it lists each CDR3 protein once, without DNA. The table counts some 100,000 distinct CDR3 sequences; just over 0.35% lies in the top ten. Naivety in CD8+ T cells corresponded to a CD45RO-CCR7+CD27+CD95- phenotype. Turning to this clonotype: Its antigen is not known.

The TCR sequence derives from a human donor in good health. Some clones in this sample may be carry-over from other donors' samples. The chain recombines TRBV9 with TRBJ2-7; there is no DNA to check the TCRdb D call of TRBD2. Specimen: naive CXCR3+ CD8+ T cells from blood. The sample's subset: CD45RO-CCR7+CD27+CD95- naive CD8+ T cells expressing CXCR3 (TNR3+). The CDR3 spells CASSGGLAGNGEQYF.